The 12 T cell receptor beta chains below all came from one sample that was sequenced in a study of blood T cell repertoires in COVID-19 (dated by TCRdb to between 2020 and 2021). Preparation of the library involved the immunoSEQ multiplex PCR assay. TCRdb obtained this table from immuneACCESS and retained in-frame rearrangements with V and J assigned. These tables miss some clones; where compared with another copy, unresolved V genes account for less than half of the shortfall, and the remainder is unexplained. This sample lists 200,000 to 250,000 clones; about four fifths were detected once. The ten biggest clones cover roughly 5% of the sample. The material sequenced was PBMCs or T cells enriched from blood (not recorded which). These receptors were collected from a woman aged 50 to 60 who had been exposed to COVID-19.

V gene TRBV7-9 combines with J gene TRBJ2-1; the match to TRBD2 covers 10 bases. CDR1 is SEHNR, CDR2 FQNEAQ, per germline (reference sequence). Trimming at V came to 5 bases and at J to 6 bases, leaving 4 bases not matched to a gene. The CDR3 spans 14 residues. The CDR3 region has the DNA TGTGCCAGCAGCCGGAGCGGGGGGGCCAATGAGCAGTTCTTC. Residues: CASSRSGGANEQFF.

The J gene is TRBJ1-2, the V gene TRBV29-1; no clear D gene. Trimming left V 3 bases short and J 2 bases short, with 10 bases between. The CDR3 loop spans 13 amino acids. Per the germline V gene, CDR1 is SQVTM and CDR2 is ANQGSEA. The CDR3, as DNA: TGCAGCGTTGACGTATCGGGGAACTATGGCTACACCTTC. Its protein product is CSVDVSGNYGYTF.

The chain combines TRBV5-6 with TRBJ1-2, with unresolved D. The germline V gene has CDR1 SGHDT and CDR2 YYEEEE. Trimming cost V 4 bases and J 7 bases, with 17 bases left between them. The CDR3 has 14 residues. Here the CDR3 DNA reads TGTGCCAGCAGCCCTACAAGCGCCCGCGCTGGCTACACCTTC. The encoded protein is CASSPTSARAGYTF. Supplemented by reference TRBV5-6 and TRBJ1-2, the full variable domain reads DAGVTQSPTHLIKTRGQQVTLRCSPKSGHDTVSWYQQALGQGPQFIFQYYEEEERQRGNFPDRFSGHQFPNYSSELNVNALLLGDSALYLCASSPTSARAGYTFGSGTRLTVV.

V is TRBV7-8 and J is TRBJ1-4; D is undetermined. The CDR3 has 13 residues. CDR1 SGHVS and CDR2 FQNEAQ come from the germline V gene. Between the trimmed V and J ends, which lost 1 base and 4 bases, there was a span of 4 bases. CDR3: CASSLVLNEKLFF. The CDR3 DNA follows: TGTGCCAGCAGCTTAGTTCTTAATGAAAAACTGTTTTTT. The whole variable domain, filled in from reference TRBV7-8 and TRBJ1-4, reads GAGVSQSPRYKVAKRGQDVALRCDPISGHVSLFWYQQALGQGPEFLTYFQNEAQLDKSGLPSDRFFAERPEGSVSTLKIQRTQQEDSAVYLCASSLVLNEKLFFGSGTQLSVL.

This clone was counted once. The gene calls are TRBV9 and TRBJ2-3; TRBD2 is a possible D gene (7 bases). This CDR3 contains 15 residues. The ends were cut back, 3 bases at V and 5 bases at J, with 16 bases in the middle. Germline CDR1 SGDLS, CDR2 YYNGEE. The chain's CDR3 is CASSERGGGIDTQYF. Written as DNA, the CDR3 is TGTGCCAGCAGCGAAAGGGGGGGCGGTATAGATACGCAGTATTTT.

The chain couples TRBV28 to TRBJ1-5, with a tentative D call TRBD1 (5 bases). This CDR3 is built from 13 residues. Germline-derived CDR1 and CDR2 are MDHEN and SYDVKM. Trimming left V 5 bases short and J 4 bases short, with 9 bases between. The CDR3 spells CASSGRGNQPQHF. CDR3 nucleotide sequence: TGTGCCAGCAGTGGGAGGGGAAATCAGCCCCAGCATTTT.

CDR3 nucleotide sequence: TGTGCCAGCAGGAATCGGGCAGGGAGGGGAACTGAAGCTTTCTTT. It specifies CASRNRAGRGTEAFF. The V and J genes are TRBV27 and TRBJ1-1, with D maybe TRBD1 (5 bases). V was pared by 6 bases and J by 5 bases, with 19 bases between. Germline V CDR1 and CDR2: MNHEY, SMNVEV (reference sequence). This CDR3 contains 15 residues.

The chain links TRBV10-3 to TRBJ2-2, with 8 nucleotides matching TRBD1. CDR1 ENHRY and CDR2 SYGVKD come from the germline V gene. The V gene end was trimmed by 3 bases and the J gene end by 3 bases; junction bases not matched to a gene: 3. The CDR3 has 15 residues. As DNA, the CDR3 is TGTGCCATCAGTGAAACAGGGGGAGACACCGGGGAGCTGTTTTTT. It specifies CAISETGGDTGELFF.

CDR3 sequence reads: CASSRTGGEPYGYTF. In nucleotides, the CDR3 is TGTGCCAGCTCAAGGACAGGGGGCGAGCCCTATGGCTACACCTTC. The chain is built from TRBV6-5 and TRBJ1-2; 11 nucleotides line up with TRBD1. In germline, CDR1 is MNHEY, CDR2 SVGAGI. The CDR3 is 15 amino acids. V shed 8 bases, J shed 4 bases, and the junction held 9 bases outside the gene matches.

The chain is built from TRBV6-1 and TRBJ1-2, with a weak D call TRBD1 (5 bases). V was cut by 1 base and J by 0 bases, with 6 bases left in between. CDR1 is MNHNS and CDR2 is SASEGT in the germline V gene. The length of the CDR3 is 14 residues. The CDR3: CASSEGRANYGYTF. The CDR3 DNA is TGTGCCAGCAGTGAAGGCAGGGCTAACTATGGCTACACCTTC.

The chain carries TRBV27 and TRBJ1-2; weak D call: TRBD1 (5 bases). V gave up 5 bases and J gave up 3 bases, with 13 bases separating them. Per the germline V gene, CDR1 is MNHEY and CDR2 is SMNVEV (reference sequence). The CDR3 is made up of 14 amino acids. Here the CDR3 DNA reads TGTGCCAGCAGTCTCCAGGGCCCAGACTATGGCTACACCTTC. Its translation is CASSLQGPDYGYTF.

This chain joins TRBV5-1 and TRBJ2-1, with D perhaps matching TRBD1 (6 bases). Germline lookup yields CDR1 SGHRS and CDR2 YFSETQ. Trimming cost V 2 bases and J 8 bases, with 20 bases left between them. The CDR3 consists of 16 residues. In DNA, the CDR3 is TGCGCCAGCAGCTTAGGGACGGGGACAAGGAGAGATGAGCAGTTCTTC. Protein: CASSLGTGTRRDEQFF.